The rows below give T cell receptor beta chains drawn from one sample of a study of T cells in Graves' hyperthyroidism and ophthalmopathy. TCRdb reprocessed the multiplex PCR reads with MiXCR, giving one entry per CDR3 protein. The data show hundreds of thousands of distinct CDR3 sequences, with less than 15% seen just once and roughly a tenth held by the top ten. The sequencing input was blood. These receptors came from a woman under 30 with Graves' hyperthyroidism. The CDR3 runs from the conserved cysteine through the conserved F or W. D genes are given only for firm matches. Where a row states a size, it is once, few, many or the class of an expanded clone; other rows omit it.

abundance	v_gene	d_gene	j_gene	CDR3aa	CDR3nt
few	TRBV25-1	TRBD2	TRBJ2-5	CASSEVPSGTETQYF	TGTGCCAGCAGTGAAGTGCCTAGCGGGACAGAGACCCAGTACTTC
.	TRBV19	TRBD1	TRBJ2-3	CASRPGQGPYTQYF	TGTGCCAGTAGACCGGGACAGGGACCTTATACGCAGTATTTT
few	TRBV25-1	.	TRBJ2-5	CASSVANRVQYF	TGTGCCAGCAGTGTTGCTAATCGTGTACAGTACTTC
many	TRBV5-6	.	TRBJ2-1	CASSSFGYSGNEQFF	TGTGCCAGCAGCTCCTTTGGATATAGCGGCAATGAGCAGTTCTTC
many	TRBV6-1	TRBD1	TRBJ1-2	CASSLPTGRSGYTF	TGTGCCAGCAGTCTACCGACAGGGAGGAGTGGCTACACCTTC
few	TRBV7-2	.	TRBJ2-5	CASSLLWGVMETQYF	TGTGCCAGCAGCCTCCTCTGGGGGGTGATGGAGACCCAGTACTTC
.	TRBV7-9	TRBD1	TRBJ1-6	CASSLPGQAWSPLHF	TGTGCCAGCAGCTTACCGGGACAGGCATGGTCACCCCTCCACTTT
.	TRBV4-1	.	TRBJ2-2	CASSQDGPTGELFF	TGCGCCAGCAGCCAAGATGGCCCAACCGGGGAGCTGTTTTTT
many	TRBV7-9	.	TRBJ2-7	CASSLGGHGEYEQYF	TGTGCCAGCAGCTTAGGAGGGCACGGGGAATACGAGCAGTACTTC
.	TRBV19	.	TRBJ2-6	CASSIRDFSGANVLTF	TGTGCCAGTAGTATCCGGGACTTCTCTGGGGCCAACGTCCTGACTTTC